The T cell receptor beta chain described here comes from a study of blood T cell repertoires in COVID-19. For the study at large: Material from acute and convalescent COVID-19 was sourced from the United States, Italy and Spain. T cells, B-cell-depleted T cells, or PBMCs supplied cDNA or gDNA.

Germline loops: CDR1 SNHLY, CDR2 FYNNEI. The CDR3 has 16 amino acids. Trimming removed 8 bases from V and 1 base from J, with 17 bases in between. In the authors' workflow: For nucleated cells, counts were estimated from reference gene primer amplification. Here immunoSEQ multiplex PCR was the method, and the copy in TCRdb shows in-frame clones only, minus some. The V and J calls and the clone size are those of that table, but D and trimming were determined from the DNA. Of roughly 160,000 clones in the sample, 84% were seen once. Material for sequencing was peripheral blood. The rearrangement links TRBV2 to TRBJ1-4, with D perhaps TRBD1 (5 bases). The receptor's source is a man aged 65 to 79 with active or convalescent COVID-19. CDR3 sequence: CASERLTGRTNEKLFF. For the CDR3, the DNA is TGTGCCAGCGAGCGCCTCACAGGAAGAACTAATGAAAAACTGTTTTTT.